These 6 T cell receptor beta chains were sequenced from one sample in a study of T cell responses to AZD1222 COVID-19 vaccine. Sequencing was performed with immunoSEQ multiplex PCR; in TCRdb, only in-frame clones are kept and a portion is missing. Of roughly 93,000 clones listed, approximately 90% are singletons. The sequencing here drew on peripheral blood, taken 28 days after the second AZD1222 dose. The origin of the receptors is an adult who received the AZD1222 COVID-19 vaccine.

The chain links TRBV5-1 to TRBJ2-5; the match to TRBD1 covers 7 bases. Germline V lookup: CDR1 SGHRS, CDR2 YFSETQ. The CDR3 is made up of 17 amino acids. Trimming removed 3 bases from V and 6 bases from J; junction bases left unmatched: 17. CDR3 bases: TGCGCCAGCAGCTCAGGAAGGGACAGCAATAGGGGAAAGACCCAGTACTTC. This encodes CASSSGRDSNRGKTQYF.

In its sample, this clone was seen once. The chain recombines TRBV4-1 with TRBJ1-1, with D unclear. The CDR3 runs 13 residues. Germline V gene data show CDR1 as MGHRA and CDR2 as YSYEKL. Trimming took off 0 bases at V and 3 bases at J, with 5 bases between the two ends. DNA of the CDR3: TGCGCCAGCAGCCAAGACGTAGACACTGAAGCTTTCTTT. Translation gives CASSQDVDTEAFF.

The chain employs TRBV7-8 and TRBJ1-3, with TRBD1 identical over 9 bases. V was pared by 5 bases and J by 2 bases, with 4 bases of the junction left unmatched. This CDR3 is 15 amino acids long. CDR1 SGHVS and CDR2 FQNEAQ come from the germline V gene. This CDR3 reads CASSMHRGPGNTIYF. The CDR3 coding sequence is TGTGCCAGCAGCATGCACAGGGGGCCTGGAAACACCATATATTTT.

The chain links TRBV7-3 to TRBJ2-3; possible D gene TRBD2, 5 bases. V lost 2 bases and J lost 2, with 8 bases in between. The CDR3 has 14 amino acids. The germline CDR1 and CDR2 sequences are SGHTA and FQGTGA. The CDR3 loop is CASSLVGDTDTQYF. The DNA of the CDR3 is TGTGCCAGCAGCTTAGTCGGGGACACAGATACGCAGTATTTT.

The chain recombines TRBV6-5 with TRBJ2-3; 7 nucleotides line up with TRBD2. The germline V gene has CDR1 MNHEY and CDR2 SVGAGI. V lost 2 bases to trimming and J lost 3 bases; unmatched junction nucleotides: 2. This CDR3 contains 14 residues. The CDR3 is CASSYGGGTDTQYF. The DNA of the CDR3 is TGTGCCAGCAGTTACGGCGGGGGTACAGATACGCAGTATTTT.

The chain carries TRBV7-2 and TRBJ2-4; D unresolved. Trimming left V 3 bases short and J 0 bases short, with 12 bases between. In germline, CDR1 is SGHTA, CDR2 FQGNSA. This CDR3 region has 16 residues. For the CDR3, the DNA is TGTGCCAGCAGCTTCGGTTCCGCTCTAGCCAAAAACATTCAGTACTTC. Protein product: CASSFGSALAKNIQYF.